Sequencing of this T cell receptor beta chain was carried out in a study of T cells in Graves' hyperthyroidism and ophthalmopathy. Patients aged 18 to 65 with hyperthyroidism were newly diagnosed, with duration under 2 months. Reasons for excluding patients were uncontrolled infection, other autoimmune disease, pregnancy or lactation. Details on this clonotype: Antigen unknown. This clone may be a read error of a much larger clone one base away.

The CDR3 spans 15 residues. The V segment lost 6 bases and the J segment 2 bases; nucleotides outside the gene matches: 10. Germline V gene data show CDR1 as MDHEN and CDR2 as SYDVKM. Template material for amplifying TCR beta CDR3 regions consisted of RNA transcripts. The primer set for the first-round RT-PCR of the TCR CDR3 was HTBI. TCRdb fed the multiplex PCR reads into MiXCR, producing one record per CDR3 protein. This sample has 650,000 to 700,000 distinct CDR3 sequences, with roughly a sixth found just once. Study-wide points: Appearing also in blood were most of the thyroid clonotypes expanded above 0.001.

Sequenced material: blood. The chain joins TRBV28 to TRBJ2-7; TRBD2 matches 7 bases. The sequence derives from a man in his fifties with Graves' hyperthyroidism. As DNA, the CDR3 is TGTGCCAGCAGATCAGATCAGGGACTAACCTACGAGCAGTACTTC. Translation gives CASRSDQGLTYEQYF.